This entry lists 2 T cell receptor beta chains sequenced from one sample in a study of T cells in Graves' hyperthyroidism and ophthalmopathy. Authors of the study amplified TCR beta CDR3 regions from RNA transcripts. In the first-round RT-PCR of the TCR CDR3, the HTBI primer set was used. TCRdb re-called the multiplex PCR reads through MiXCR, storing one row per CDR3 protein. This sample has 600,000 to 900,000 distinct CDR3 sequences, with 16% found just once. What was sequenced was blood. These receptors were collected from a man aged 18 to 30 with Graves' hyperthyroidism.

With respect to this clonotype: The junction and the germline gene differ at one end; a read error may be behind it. The V and J genes are TRBV29-1 and TRBJ1-2; D gene uncertain. The V gene's germline CDR1 is SQVTM and CDR2 ANQGSEA. The CDR3 has 13 amino acids. The CDR3 reads CSVEEPALYDYTF. The CDR3 bases are TGCAGCGTTGAAGAACCTGCTCTTTATGACTACACCTTC.

The table lists this clonotype with many counts. The chain links TRBV12-3 or TRBV12-4 to TRBJ2-3; D may match TRBD1 or TRBD2 (5 bases each). The CDR3 is 15 residues long. With 3 bases removed from V and 8 bases from J, the gap between germline ends came to 18 bases. Here the CDR3 DNA reads TGTGCCAGCAGTTTCGGGGAAGGGGAGTTAGTTACGCAGTATTTT. Protein product: CASSFGEGELVTQYF.